Sequencing of this T cell receptor (beta chain) was carried out in a study of shared clonotypes between healthy human individuals. Study-level points and caveats: The study drew on few donors, limiting represented genetic and exposure-history diversity.

The CDR3 sequence is 17 residues long. Per the germline V gene, CDR1 is SGHNT and CDR2 is YYREEE (reference sequence). V lost 3 bases, J lost 6 bases, and 10 bases stayed unmatched. In the case of this clone: Its antigen remains unknown.

The assay was immunoSEQ multiplex PCR, and TCRdb's table has in-frame clones only and misses some. This table holds 2 million to 2.5 million clones, approximately 90% found once. The healthy adult donors were HIV-negative and reported no recent acute infections or vaccinations. What was sequenced was naive CD4+ T cells from PBMCs. Noted subset: CD45RA+ positively selected. The V gene is TRBV5-4, the J gene TRBJ2-1; 12 bases align to TRBD2. This receptor was identified in a man between 18 and 29 years old in good health. Some clones in this sample may be carry-over from other donors' samples. The CDR3 DNA follows: TGTGCCAGCAGCTCTGGACTAGCGGGACGTCCCCTCAATGAGCAGTTCTTC. This sequence encodes CASSSGLAGRPLNEQFF.